This T cell receptor beta chain appears in the sequencing data of a study of shared clonotypes between healthy human individuals. When replicate PCRs were run on sorted subsets, they used approximately 210 ng DNA, some 29,000 T cell genomes. Assay used: immunoSEQ multiplex PCR; TCRdb lists only in-frame clones, some missing. The table includes around 200,000 clones, 65% to 70% detected once. Study outcomes and limitations: Represented genetic and exposure-history diversity was restricted by having few donors. Larger richness was generally estimated for naive than memory subsets.

As for this clone: Its antigen is unidentified.

Germline CDR1 reads MDHEN; CDR2 reads SYDVKM. This CDR3 has 13 amino acids. J gave up 3 bases and V 7 bases, and 3 bases lay outside the gene matches. Material: memory CD4+ T cells sorted from blood. As for subset: CD45RA-negative fraction. V usage is TRBV28 and J usage is TRBJ2-1; 7 bases match TRBD2. The sequence was collected from a man aged 25-40 years in good health. In DNA form, the CDR3 reads TGTGCCAGCAAGCTAGCGGTCTACAATGAGCAGTTCTTC. Encoded protein: CASKLAVYNEQFF. Supplemented by reference TRBV28 and TRBJ2-1, the full variable domain reads DVKVTQSSRYLVKRTGEKVFLECVQDMDHENMFWYRQDPGLGLRLIYFSYDVKMKEKGDIPEGYSVSREKKERFSLILESASTNQTSMYLCASKLAVYNEQFFGPGTRLTVL.